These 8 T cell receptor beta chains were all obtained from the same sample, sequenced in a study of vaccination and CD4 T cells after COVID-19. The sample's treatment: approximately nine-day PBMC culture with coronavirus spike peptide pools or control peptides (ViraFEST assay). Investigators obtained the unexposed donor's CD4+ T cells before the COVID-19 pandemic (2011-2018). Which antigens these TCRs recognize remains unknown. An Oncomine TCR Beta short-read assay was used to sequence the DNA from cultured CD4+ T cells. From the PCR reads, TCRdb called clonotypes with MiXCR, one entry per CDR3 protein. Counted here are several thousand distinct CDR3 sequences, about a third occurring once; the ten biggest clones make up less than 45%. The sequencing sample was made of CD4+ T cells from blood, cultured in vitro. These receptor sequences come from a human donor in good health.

The CDR3 loop reads CSARSEADSNGYTF. The CDR3 nucleotides read TGCAGTGCTAGATCAGAAGCGGACTCTAATGGCTACACCTTC. This sequence joins TRBV20-1 and TRBJ1-2; D unclear. Per germline, CDR1 DFQATT and CDR2 SNEGSKA (reference sequence). The CDR3 contains 14 residues. V lost 2 bases and J 6 bases, leaving 16 bases between the germline ends.

The CDR3 DNA follows: TGCGCCAGCAGCCCGGGGACAGCGGATCAGCCCCAGCATTTT. Its protein product is CASSPGTADQPQHF. This rearrangement joins TRBV5-1 to TRBJ1-5; 7 bases fit TRBD1. The germline gives CDR1 SGHRS, CDR2 YFSETQ. Germline trimming cut 4 bases from V and 5 bases from J; bases unmatched to any gene: 6. This CDR3 region has 14 residues.

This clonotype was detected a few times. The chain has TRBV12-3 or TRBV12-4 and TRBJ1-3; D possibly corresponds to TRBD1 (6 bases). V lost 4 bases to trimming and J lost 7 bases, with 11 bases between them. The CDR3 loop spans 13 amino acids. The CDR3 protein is CASSSVGGNTIYF. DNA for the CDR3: TGTGCCAGCAGTTCAGTAGGGGGGAACACCATATATTTT.

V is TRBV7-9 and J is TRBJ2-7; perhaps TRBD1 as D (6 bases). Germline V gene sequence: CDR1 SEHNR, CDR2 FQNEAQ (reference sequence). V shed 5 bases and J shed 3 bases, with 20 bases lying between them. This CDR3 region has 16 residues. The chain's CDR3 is CASSPWTAAPYYEQYF. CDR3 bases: TGTGCCAGCAGCCCCTGGACAGCCGCTCCTTACTACGAGCAGTACTTC.

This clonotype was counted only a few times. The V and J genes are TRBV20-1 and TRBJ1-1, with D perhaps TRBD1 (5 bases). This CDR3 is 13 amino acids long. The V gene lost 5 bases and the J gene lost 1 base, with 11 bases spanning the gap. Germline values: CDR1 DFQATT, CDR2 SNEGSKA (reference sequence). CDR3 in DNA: TGCAGTGCTGGGGGACTTGGGAACACTGAAGCTTTCTTT. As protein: CSAGGLGNTEAFF.

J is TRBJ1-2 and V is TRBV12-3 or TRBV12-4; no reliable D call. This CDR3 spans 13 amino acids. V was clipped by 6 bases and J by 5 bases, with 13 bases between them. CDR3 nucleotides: TGTGCCAGCAGCGGACCGTTCGGGTATGGCTACACCTTC. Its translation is CASSGPFGYGYTF.

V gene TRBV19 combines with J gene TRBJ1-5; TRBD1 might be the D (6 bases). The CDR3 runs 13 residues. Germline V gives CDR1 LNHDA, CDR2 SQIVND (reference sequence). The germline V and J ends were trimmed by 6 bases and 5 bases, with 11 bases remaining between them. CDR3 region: CASRRTAHQPQHF. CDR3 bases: TGTGCCAGTAGGCGGACAGCACATCAGCCCCAGCATTTT.

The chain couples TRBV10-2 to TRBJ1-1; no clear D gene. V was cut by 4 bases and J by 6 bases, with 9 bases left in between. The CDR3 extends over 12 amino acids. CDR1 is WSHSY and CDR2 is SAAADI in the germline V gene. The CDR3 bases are TGCGCCAGCAGTGGACCCTCCGCTGAAGCTTTCTTT. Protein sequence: CASSGPSAEAFF.